A single TCR beta chain is shown here with its context. This CDR3 has 13 residues. J was trimmed by 7 bases and V by 6 bases; bases with no gene match: 6. Germline V gene lookup returns CDR1 SQVTM and CDR2 ANQGSEA. These data belong to a study of blood T cell repertoires in COVID-19. Study overall: The United States, Italy and Spain provided the acute and convalescent COVID-19 samples. In each case, the material was cDNA or gDNA derived from T cells, B-cell-depleted T cells, or PBMCs.

Original handling: Reference gene primers were amplified, and this amplification served to estimate nucleated cell counts. Only in-frame clones appear in the TCRdb table, and some are missing; sequencing was by immunoSEQ multiplex PCR. The V and J calls and clone size are taken from that table; D and trimming were inferred from the DNA. The table records fewer than 200,000 clones, 70% to 85% of them present only once. The chain carries TRBV29-1 and TRBJ1-6; 7 bases line up with TRBD1. The sequencing sample was made of peripheral blood. The source is a woman aged 80 or over with acute or convalescent COVID-19. CDR3 DNA sequence: TGCAGCGTACGGACGGGACAGAATTCACCCCTCCACTTT. The encoded protein is CSVRTGQNSPLHF.